One and the same sample provided the 2 T cell receptor beta chains below, sequenced in a study of control samples from healthy donors and cancer patients. Assay used: immunoSEQ multiplex PCR; TCRdb lists only in-frame clones, some missing. This table has 100,000 to 150,000 clones, approximately 90% appearing once. The specimen was blood. These receptors were taken from a middle-aged man in good health.

V and J are TRBV3-1 (or the pseudogene TRBV3-2) and TRBJ1-2; 7 nucleotides align to TRBD1. Germline V gene data show CDR1 as LGHDT and CDR2 as YNNKEL (reference sequence). Germline trimming cut 0 bases from V and 4 bases from J; bases unmatched to any gene: 5. The CDR3 runs 15 residues. As DNA, the CDR3 is TGTGCCAGCAGCCAAGACACCGAGGGGGCCTATGGCTACACCTTC. Amino acids: CASSQDTEGAYGYTF.

This clone has just a few counts. The chain couples TRBV5-1 to TRBJ2-3; maybe TRBD2 (6 bases). Germline-derived CDR1 and CDR2 are SGHRS and YFSETQ. The CDR3 totals 14 residues. With 4 bases removed from V and 6 bases from J, the gap between germline ends came to 15 bases. The CDR3 is CASSPGRSGDTQYF. CDR3 DNA sequence: TGCGCCAGCAGCCCGGGACGCAGCGGGGATACGCAGTATTTT.